This T cell receptor beta chain was observed in a study of graft-versus-host responses after intestinal transplantation. Study-level information: The transplants performed in recipients were multivisceral, liver-intestinal, or isolated intestinal. The whole recipient group had anti-thymocyte globulin induction followed by tacrolimus and steroids for around 3 years. Study-level findings and limits: Among circulating GvH clones, peak levels were associated with early post-transplant declines in HvG clones. Among recipient marrow samples, GvH clones were found; some appeared first in ileum or blood.

The CDR3 length is 16 residues. Germline values: CDR1 MGHRA, CDR2 YSYEKL. The V and J ends lost 3 bases and 2 bases, in that order; junction bases with no gene match: 10. Sequencing was performed with immunoSEQ multiplex PCR; in TCRdb, only in-frame clones are kept and a portion is missing. Here the sample spans about 80,000 clones, less than 90% being singletons. Concerning this clone: Its antigen is still unknown.

The sample was unstimulated CD4+ T cells sorted from spleen or lymph node cells, taken before intestinal transplant. The chain employs TRBV4-1 and TRBJ2-7; 7 bases are shared with TRBD2. The receptor was isolated from a human donor who received an intestinal transplant. The CDR3 coding sequence is TGCGCCAGCAGCCATGACGAGCGGGGACGGACCTACGAGCAGTACTTC. Translated, it gives CASSHDERGRTYEQYF.